The source of this TCR beta chain is a study of glioma-infiltrating T cells after dendritic cell vaccination. Study-level background: Samples are from glioblastoma patients in Phase I and II dendritic cell vaccine trials.

With respect to this clone: The antigen is not known.

Primers: 60 V beta forward and 13 J beta reverse. TCRdb's copy holds only in-frame clones and misses some; the assay was immunoSEQ multiplex PCR. The profile shows fewer than 25,000 clones, roughly 86% of them singletons. Germline V gene sequence: CDR1 SNHLY, CDR2 FYNNEI. There are 12 residues in the CDR3. The V gene lost 7 bases and the J gene lost 6 bases, with 10 bases spanning the gap. The time point is: after dendritic cell vaccination, including at tumor progression/relapse. PBMC were collected before vaccination, two weeks after the third vaccination, and at progression. General study findings and limits: Higher pretreatment TIL content predicted longer progression-free time and survival.

This rearrangement joins TRBV2 to TRBJ2-1; D uncertain. The clonotype originates from a human donor with glioblastoma. This specimen consisted of blood, obtained after dendritic cell vaccination. The DNA of the CDR3 is TGTGCCAGCATCTACGCATCCAATGAGCAGTTCTTC. Its translation: CASIYASNEQFF. The variable domain in full, completed from reference TRBV2 and TRBJ2-1, reads EPEVTQTPSHQVTQMGQEVILRCVPISNHLYFYWYRQILGQKVEFLVSFYNNEISEKSEIFDDQFSVERPDGSNFTLKIRSTKLEDSAMYFCASIYASNEQFFGPGTRLTVL.